This T cell receptor beta chain appears in the sequencing data of a study of cytomegalovirus exposure and HLA in healthy donors. The PCR contained 60 Vbeta and 13 Jbeta primers. Profiled with immunoSEQ multiplex PCR; TCRdb holds only in-frame clones, not every one. The sample holds around 140,000 clones, 70% to 85% seen once. Germline CDR1 is SGHRS and CDR2 is YFSETQ. This CDR3 is built from 13 residues. V lost 0 bases to trimming and J lost 6 bases, with 10 bases between them. The J gene is TRBJ2-7, the V gene TRBV5-1; unclear D gene. Specimen: PBMCs. The TCR was taken from a middle-aged man in good health and CMV-seronegative. The CDR3, as DNA: TGCGCCAGCAGCTTGGTATCGATGCGCGAGCAGTACTTC. Translating it yields CASSLVSMREQYF. The entire variable domain, with the rest obtained from reference TRBV5-1 and TRBJ2-7, is as follows: KAGVTQTPRYLIKTRGQQVTLSCSPISGHRSVSWYQQTPGQGLQFLFEYFSETQRNKGNFPGRFSGRQFSNSRSEMNVSTLELGDSALYLCASSLVSMREQYFGPGTRLTVT.